This TCR beta chain was sequenced for a study of blood T cell repertoires in COVID-19. The CDR3 covers 13 residues. CDR1 is ENHRY, CDR2 SYGVKD, per germline. V dropped 7 bases and J dropped 5; count of bases not matched to a gene: 7. In the study's own analysis: Amplifying reference gene primers gave estimates of nucleated cell counts. Sequencing was performed with immunoSEQ multiplex PCR; in TCRdb, only in-frame clones are kept and a portion is missing. V, J and clone size reflect that table, while D and trimming were determined from the DNA. Here the sample spans fewer than 350,000 clones, nearly 90% being singletons. This clone was seen once.

The TCR comes from a man aged 18 to 35 with active or convalescent COVID-19. The J gene is TRBJ2-5, the V gene TRBV10-3; 7 bases map to TRBD2. The sequenced material came from peripheral blood. CDR3 region: CAIMARGGETQYF. The CDR3 nucleotides read TGTGCCATCATGGCCCGGGGAGGGGAGACCCAGTACTTC.